This is a list of T cell receptor beta chains from one sample in a study of T cell changes during pregnancy in multiple sclerosis. This table comes from immunoSEQ multiplex PCR, and its TCRdb copy is limited to in-frame clones, with some not included. The sample yields some 55,000 clones, about 91% seen once. Sequenced material: peripheral blood, taken after pregnancy. The receptors come from a female donor in good health, enrolled as a control in a pregnancy study. CDR3s include the opening cysteine and the closing phenylalanine or tryptophan. D genes are given only for firm matches. Not all rows give a size; the values are once, few, many and, for expanded clones, a class.

V gene: TRBV7-2
clone size: -
J gene: TRBJ1-6
D gene: TRBD1
CDR3 protein: CASSWTTGGNSPLHF
CDR3 DNA: TGTGCCAGCAGCTGGACGACAGGGGGCAATTCACCCCTCCACTTT

V gene: TRBV28
clone size: -
J gene: TRBJ1-2
D gene: -
CDR3 protein: CASSFPDRPQGYTF
CDR3 DNA: TGTGCCAGCAGTTTCCCAGACAGGCCGCAGGGCTACACCTTC

V gene: TRBV27
clone size: -
J gene: TRBJ2-7
D gene: -
CDR3 protein: CASSFRAPGNYEQYF
CDR3 DNA: TGTGCCAGCAGTTTTAGAGCCCCGGGGAACTACGAGCAGTACTTC

V gene: TRBV7-9
clone size: -
J gene: TRBJ2-1
D gene: -
CDR3 protein: CASRGGNEQFF
CDR3 DNA: TGTGCCAGCAGAGGCGGCAATGAGCAGTTCTTC

V gene: TRBV6-5
clone size: -
J gene: TRBJ2-1
D gene: -
CDR3 protein: CASSYSPGVSYNEQFF
CDR3 DNA: TGTGCCAGCAGTTACTCGCCGGGGGTTTCCTACAATGAGCAGTTCTTC

V gene: TRBV19
clone size: -
J gene: TRBJ2-7
D gene: TRBD1
CDR3 protein: CASSTRIRDRDHEQYF
CDR3 DNA: TGTGCCAGTAGTACCCGTATCCGGGACAGGGACCACGAGCAGTACTTC

V gene: TRBV7-2
clone size: -
J gene: TRBJ1-2
D gene: -
CDR3 protein: CASSLASGAQGGGYTF
CDR3 DNA: TGTGCCAGCAGCTTAGCGAGTGGTGCGCAGGGAGGAGGCTACACCTTC

V gene: TRBV4-1
clone size: -
J gene: TRBJ1-4
D gene: -
CDR3 protein: CASSYTVGGNEKLFF
CDR3 DNA: TGCGCCAGCAGCTACACAGTCGGGGGGAATGAAAAACTGTTTTTT

V gene: TRBV18
clone size: -
J gene: TRBJ1-2
D gene: TRBD1
CDR3 protein: CASSPGQGDLGGYTF
CDR3 DNA: TGTGCCAGCTCACCCGGACAGGGGGATCTAGGTGGCTACACCTTC

V gene: TRBV7-9
clone size: -
J gene: TRBJ2-5
D gene: TRBD2
CDR3 protein: CASSFDVGGSETQYF
CDR3 DNA: TGTGCCAGCAGCTTTGATGTGGGAGGGTCAGAGACCCAGTACTTC

V gene: TRBV2
clone size: -
J gene: TRBJ2-2
D gene: TRBD1
CDR3 protein: CASSELGTGVFTWELFF
CDR3 DNA: TGTGCCAGCAGTGAATTGGGGACAGGGGTGTTCACCTGGGAGCTGTTTTTT

V gene: TRBV7-8
clone size: once
J gene: TRBJ2-2
D gene: -
CDR3 protein: CASSLLSHAGTGELFF
CDR3 DNA: TGTGCCAGCAGCTTATTGTCTCACGCGGGCACCGGGGAGCTGTTTTTT

V gene: TRBV27
clone size: -
J gene: TRBJ1-1
D gene: -
CDR3 protein: CASSGGGAGEAFF
CDR3 DNA: TGTGCCAGCAGTGGGGGAGGGGCCGGTGAAGCTTTCTTT

V gene: TRBV7-2
clone size: once
J gene: TRBJ1-2
D gene: -
CDR3 protein: CASSLNRGSFYGYTF
CDR3 DNA: TGTGCCAGCAGCCTCAACCGTGGGAGCTTCTATGGCTACACCTTC

V gene: TRBV28
clone size: -
J gene: TRBJ1-2
D gene: TRBD1
CDR3 protein: CASSNQGVGGYTF
CDR3 DNA: TGTGCCAGCAGTAACCAGGGGGTAGGTGGCTACACCTTC

V gene: TRBV28
clone size: -
J gene: TRBJ1-2
D gene: -
CDR3 protein: CASSSSIFYGYTF
CDR3 DNA: TGTGCCAGCAGTTCGAGCATCTTCTATGGCTACACCTTC

V gene: TRBV19
clone size: -
J gene: TRBJ2-3
D gene: -
CDR3 protein: CASGPGLRTDTQYF
CDR3 DNA: TGTGCCAGTGGCCCGGGACTCCGCACAGATACGCAGTATTTT

V gene: TRBV10-3
clone size: -
J gene: TRBJ1-1
D gene: -
CDR3 protein: CAISDPLSGDGAFF
CDR3 DNA: TGTGCCATCAGTGACCCCCTCTCAGGGGACGGGGCTTTCTTT

V gene: TRBV4-3
clone size: -
J gene: TRBJ1-1
D gene: TRBD1
CDR3 protein: CASGRDRGPEAFF
CDR3 DNA: TGCGCCAGCGGCCGGGACAGGGGGCCCGAAGCTTTCTTT

V gene: TRBV7-5
clone size: -
J gene: TRBJ1-1
D gene: -
CDR3 protein: CARSERDSPKGEAFF
CDR3 DNA: TGTGCCAGAAGCGAACGGGACAGCCCGAAGGGTGAAGCTTTCTTT

V gene: TRBV10-3
clone size: -
J gene: TRBJ2-2
D gene: TRBD2
CDR3 protein: CAISEFGTSGGLGGELFF
CDR3 DNA: TGTGCCATCAGTGAATTTGGGACTAGCGGGGGTCTCGGCGGGGAGCTGTTTTTT

V gene: TRBV30
clone size: -
J gene: TRBJ1-2
D gene: -
CDR3 protein: CASRVYYGYTF
CDR3 DNA: TGTGCCTCTCGAGTGTACTATGGCTACACCTTC

V gene: TRBV14
clone size: -
J gene: TRBJ1-6
D gene: -
CDR3 protein: CASSRGRGAIVAPLHF
CDR3 DNA: TGTGCCAGCAGCCGGGGTCGTGGGGCGATTGTAGCCCCCCTCCACTTT

V gene: TRBV4-2
clone size: -
J gene: TRBJ1-4
D gene: -
CDR3 protein: CASSQQSEGEKLFF
CDR3 DNA: TGTGCCAGCAGCCAACAATCGGAGGGTGAAAAACTGTTTTTT

V gene: TRBV7-9
clone size: -
J gene: TRBJ1-1
D gene: -
CDR3 protein: CASSPQGTGSTEAFF
CDR3 DNA: TGTGCCAGCAGCCCCCAGGGAACAGGGAGCACTGAAGCTTTCTTT

V gene: TRBV12-1
clone size: -
J gene: TRBJ2-1
D gene: -
CDR3 protein: CASSLGGGTSPLYNEQFF
CDR3 DNA: TGTGCCAGCAGCTTAGGGGGGGGGACTAGCCCGCTTTACAATGAGCAGTTCTTC

V gene: TRBV7-2
clone size: -
J gene: TRBJ1-1
D gene: TRBD1
CDR3 protein: CASSPSLQGGTEAFF
CDR3 DNA: TGTGCCAGCAGCCCCTCCCTGCAGGGGGGCACTGAAGCTTTCTTT

V gene: TRBV2
clone size: -
J gene: TRBJ2-7
D gene: -
CDR3 protein: CASSEQGILYEQYF
CDR3 DNA: TGTGCCAGCAGTGAACAGGGGATATTATACGAGCAGTACTTC

V gene: TRBV5-5
clone size: -
J gene: TRBJ2-7
D gene: -
CDR3 protein: CASSRDYEQYF
CDR3 DNA: TGTGCCAGCAGCCGCGACTACGAGCAGTACTTC

V gene: TRBV30
clone size: -
J gene: TRBJ1-4
D gene: -
CDR3 protein: CAWNGQGHATNEKLFF
CDR3 DNA: TGTGCCTGGAACGGGCAGGGACATGCAACTAATGAAAAACTGTTTTTT

V gene: TRBV21-1
clone size: -
J gene: TRBJ2-2
D gene: -
CDR3 protein: CASSKARCSPGELFF
CDR3 DNA: TGTGCCAGCAGCAAAGCGCGTTGTAGCCCCGGGGAGCTGTTTTTT

V gene: TRBV18
clone size: -
J gene: TRBJ2-5
D gene: -
CDR3 protein: CASSPLADNSGTQYF
CDR3 DNA: TGTGCCAGCTCACCACTGGCGGATAATTCGGGGACCCAGTACTTC

V gene: TRBV4-1
clone size: -
J gene: TRBJ1-3
D gene: -
CDR3 protein: CASSQDPNMGNTIYF
CDR3 DNA: TGCGCCAGCAGCCAAGATCCGAACATGGGAAACACCATATATTTT

V gene: TRBV7-6
clone size: -
J gene: TRBJ1-1
D gene: -
CDR3 protein: CASSLFRGTEAFF
CDR3 DNA: TGTGCCAGCAGCTTATTTAGAGGAACTGAAGCTTTCTTT

V gene: TRBV5-1
clone size: -
J gene: TRBJ2-7
D gene: TRBD1
CDR3 protein: CASSTGGSEQYF
CDR3 DNA: TGCGCCAGCAGCACAGGGGGAAGCGAGCAGTACTTC

V gene: TRBV5-6
clone size: -
J gene: TRBJ2-3
D gene: TRBD2
CDR3 protein: CASSHGLAGGPGDTQYF
CDR3 DNA: TGTGCCAGCAGCCACGGACTAGCGGGAGGGCCGGGAGATACGCAGTATTTT

V gene: TRBV20-1
clone size: -
J gene: TRBJ1-2
D gene: -
CDR3 protein: CSGTRGHGYTF
CDR3 DNA: TGCAGTGGTACGCGAGGCCATGGCTACACCTTC

V gene: TRBV5-4
clone size: -
J gene: TRBJ2-6
D gene: -
CDR3 protein: CASSLVTPGANVLTF
CDR3 DNA: TGTGCCAGCAGCTTGGTGACTCCTGGGGCCAACGTCCTGACTTTC

V gene: TRBV7-2
clone size: -
J gene: TRBJ1-1
D gene: -
CDR3 protein: CASSLNGGGTEAFF
CDR3 DNA: TGTGCCAGCAGCTTAAACGGGGGAGGAACTGAAGCTTTCTTT

V gene: TRBV5-1
clone size: once
J gene: TRBJ2-7
D gene: -
CDR3 protein: CASSYSPGYEQYF
CDR3 DNA: TGCGCCAGCAGCTACTCACCGGGCTACGAGCAGTACTTC

V gene: TRBV6-1
clone size: -
J gene: TRBJ2-1
D gene: TRBD2
CDR3 protein: CASSSGRGGYNEQFF
CDR3 DNA: TGTGCCAGCAGCAGCGGGCGGGGGGGATACAATGAGCAGTTCTTC

V gene: TRBV6-5
clone size: -
J gene: TRBJ2-1
D gene: -
CDR3 protein: CASSRGNEQFF
CDR3 DNA: TGTGCCAGCAGTCGGGGGAATGAGCAGTTCTTC

V gene: TRBV19
clone size: -
J gene: TRBJ2-7
D gene: TRBD1
CDR3 protein: CASSIVPGQGQGEQYF
CDR3 DNA: TGTGCCAGTAGTATAGTCCCAGGACAGGGTCAAGGTGAGCAGTACTTC

V gene: TRBV7-2
clone size: -
J gene: TRBJ2-7
D gene: -
CDR3 protein: CASSLANRFSYEQYF
CDR3 DNA: TGTGCCAGCAGCTTAGCGAACAGGTTTTCCTACGAGCAGTACTTC

V gene: TRBV5-6
clone size: -
J gene: TRBJ1-4
D gene: TRBD1
CDR3 protein: CASSFLRGEKLFF
CDR3 DNA: TGTGCCAGCAGCTTTCTCAGGGGGGAAAAACTGTTTTTT

V gene: TRBV25-1
clone size: -
J gene: TRBJ2-5
D gene: -
CDR3 protein: CASSEFVGGLTETQYF
CDR3 DNA: TGTGCCAGCAGTGAATTCGTGGGGGGGCTGACAGAGACCCAGTACTTC

V gene: TRBV6-5
clone size: -
J gene: TRBJ1-6
D gene: -
CDR3 protein: CASSSTATYSPLHF
CDR3 DNA: TGTGCCAGCAGTTCCACCGCCACTTATTCACCCCTCCACTTT

V gene: TRBV30
clone size: -
J gene: TRBJ2-7
D gene: -
CDR3 protein: CAWSSGDNYEQYF
CDR3 DNA: TGTGCCTGGAGTTCAGGGGACAACTACGAGCAGTACTTC

V gene: TRBV4-2
clone size: -
J gene: TRBJ2-3
D gene: -
CDR3 protein: CASSLAGSSTDTQYF
CDR3 DNA: TGTGCCAGCAGCCTAGCCGGCTCTAGCACAGATACGCAGTATTTT

V gene: TRBV5-5
clone size: once
J gene: TRBJ1-5
D gene: TRBD1
CDR3 protein: CASSLAVTGGRQPQHF
CDR3 DNA: TGTGCCAGCAGCTTGGCCGTGACAGGGGGTCGTCAGCCCCAGCATTTT

V gene: TRBV18
clone size: -
J gene: TRBJ1-4
D gene: TRBD1
CDR3 protein: CASSLQGKVGKLFF
CDR3 DNA: TGTGCCAGCTCACTACAGGGGAAGGTCGGAAAACTGTTTTTT

V gene: TRBV7-9
clone size: -
J gene: TRBJ2-3
D gene: TRBD2
CDR3 protein: CASSLSTAGVPDTQYF
CDR3 DNA: TGTGCCAGCAGCCTCTCGACGGCGGGAGTGCCAGATACGCAGTATTTT

V gene: TRBV30
clone size: -
J gene: TRBJ1-4
D gene: -
CDR3 protein: CAWSYLENEKLFF
CDR3 DNA: TGTGCCTGGAGTTATCTTGAGAATGAAAAACTGTTTTTT